This passage covers 22 T cell receptor beta chains from one sample sequenced in a study of T cell repertoires and leukemia-associated antigens. One entry per CDR3 protein, called by TCRdb with MiXCR from the 5' RACE reads. The repertoire holds about 10,000 distinct CDR3 sequences, with approximately 43% as singletons. No cognate antigen is known for these TCRs. Sequencing was performed on CD3+ T cells sorted from blood and cultured. The receptors derive from a female donor in good health.

This clonotype was observed a handful of times. CDR3 nucleotide sequence: TGCAGCGTTCCCTCAGGGACTAGCGGGAATCGTGAGCAGTTCTTC. Translation: CSVPSGTSGNREQFF. The rearrangement joins TRBV29-1 to TRBJ2-1; TRBD2 aligns across 13 bases. The CDR3 runs 15 residues. Germline trimming cut 5 bases from V and 9 bases from J; bases unmatched to any gene: 10. Germline V lookup: CDR1 SQVTM, CDR2 ANQGSEA.

V usage is TRBV20-1 and J usage is TRBJ2-1; D remains unclear. Deletions cut 0 bases from V and 6 bases from J, with 15 bases between. In germline, CDR1 is DFQATT, CDR2 SNEGSKA (reference sequence). The length of the CDR3 is 15 residues. CDR3 region: CSARDRLINLNEQFF. Here the CDR3 DNA reads TGCAGTGCTAGAGACCGACTCATAAACCTCAATGAGCAGTTCTTC.

A few counts support this clonotype. The chain links TRBV20-1 to TRBJ2-5; perhaps TRBD1 as D (7 bases). Germline CDR1 DFQATT, CDR2 SNEGSKA (reference sequence). V was pared by 3 bases and J by 5 bases, with 13 bases between. CDR3 size: 13 residues. In DNA form, the CDR3 reads TGCAGTGCTAGGACCCCAGGGGGGGAGACCCAGTACTTC. Protein product: CSARTPGGETQYF.

This clonotype rates as medium-sized (0.01 to 0.1%). The gene calls are TRBV5-1 and TRBJ1-2; 7 nucleotides align to TRBD1. J lost 4 bases, V lost 4 bases, and 7 bases had no gene match. The CDR3 loop spans 14 amino acids. Germline assignment: CDR1 SGHRS and CDR2 YFSETQ. CDR3 coding DNA: TGCGCCAGCAGCCGAACGACAGGGCCCTATGGCTACACCTTC. It yields the protein CASSRTTGPYGYTF.

The chain uses TRBV18 and TRBJ2-7; TRBD1 aligns across 11 bases. J was trimmed by 3 bases and V by 3 bases; bases with no gene match: 1. This CDR3 spans 14 amino acids. CDR1 and CDR2 from the germline V gene are KGHSH and LQKENI. The CDR3 sequence: CASSPGQGVYEQYF. The CDR3 DNA is TGTGCCAGCTCACCGGGACAGGGGGTCTACGAGCAGTACTTC.

The chain couples TRBV19 to TRBJ2-3; 8 bases match TRBD2. CDR3 length: 15 amino acids. Germline assignment: CDR1 LNHDA and CDR2 SQIVND (reference sequence). The trim removed 6 bases at V and 0 bases at J, leaving 5 bases unmatched. The CDR3 is CASSLREGSTDTQYF. The CDR3 DNA is TGTGCCAGTAGCCTCCGGGAGGGTAGCACAGATACGCAGTATTTT.

The rearrangement uses TRBV12-3 or TRBV12-4 and TRBJ1-5; 7 bases line up with TRBD1. V was clipped by 5 bases and J by 1 base; unmatched bases: 11. The CDR3 is made up of 17 amino acids. The CDR3 loop is CASSLGSGGRSNQPQHF. CDR3 DNA sequence: TGTGCCAGCAGTCTTGGGTCAGGGGGTCGGAGCAATCAGCCCCAGCATTTT.

The DNA of the CDR3 is TGCGCCAGCAGCTTGCAGGGGGCATGGGAGACCCAGTACTTC. Protein: CASSLQGAWETQYF. V and J are TRBV5-1 and TRBJ2-5, with 8 bases matching TRBD1. The CDR3 extends over 14 amino acids. Germline V CDR1 and CDR2: SGHRS, YFSETQ. V was clipped by 1 base and J by 5 bases; unmatched bases: 4. Variable domain in full (rest from reference TRBV5-1 and TRBJ2-5): KAGVTQTPRYLIKTRGQQVTLSCSPISGHRSVSWYQQTPGQGLQFLFEYFSETQRNKGNFPGRFSGRQFSNSRSEMNVSTLELGDSALYLCASSLQGAWETQYFGPGTRLLVL.

In its sample, this clonotype is medium-sized. This chain joins TRBV5-1 and TRBJ2-5; TRBD1 agrees at 9 bases. Looked up from germline, CDR1 is SGHRS and CDR2 is YFSETQ. The trim removed 4 bases at V and 3 bases at J, leaving 1 base unmatched. This CDR3 is built from 13 residues. The CDR3 sequence: CASSRDREETQYF. The DNA of the CDR3 is TGCGCCAGCAGCCGGGACAGGGAAGAGACCCAGTACTTC.

This clonotype was seen only a few times. CDR3 region: CASSLDTGNTEAFF. CDR3 DNA: TGCGCCAGCAGCTTGGACACCGGGAACACTGAAGCTTTCTTT. The rearrangement uses TRBV5-1 and TRBJ1-1; D remains unclear. V lost 0 bases to trimming and J lost 1 base, with 7 bases between them. Germline V lookup: CDR1 SGHRS, CDR2 YFSETQ. The CDR3 totals 14 residues.

Worth noting for this clonotype: One base away lies a much larger clone, so this may be a sequencing read error. This chain joins TRBV5-1 and TRBJ2-1; D tentatively fits TRBD1 or TRBD2 (5 bases each). From germline, CDR1 is SGHRS and CDR2 YFSETQ. V shed 7 bases and J shed 1 base, with 21 bases lying between them. The CDR3 contains 17 residues. CDR3 in amino acids: CASGAQGAGVSYNEQFF. The CDR3 DNA sequence: TGCGCCAGCGGCGCGCAGGGAGCAGGAGTGTCCTACAATGAGCAGTTCTTC. Based on the CDR3 plus reference TRBV5-1 and TRBJ2-1, the full variable domain is KAGVTQTPRYLIKTRGQQVTLSCSPISGHRSVSWYQQTPGQGLQFLFEYFSETQRNKGNFPGRFSGRQFSNSRSEMNVSTLELGDSALYLCASGAQGAGVSYNEQFFGPGTRLTVL.

Details on this clonotype: Relative to the germline gene, one junction end is altered; a read error may explain this. The chain couples TRBV4-1 to TRBJ2-1; 9 bases are shared with TRBD2. The CDR3 runs to 14 residues. Germline V lookup: CDR1 MGHRA, CDR2 YSYEKL. CDR3 sequence reads: CAGSSSGLANEQFF. DNA for the CDR3: TGCGCCGGCAGCTCATCGGGACTAGCCAATGAGCAGTTCTTC.

By sample fraction, this clonotype is medium-sized. The J gene is TRBJ1-2, the V gene TRBV15; D is uncertain. This CDR3 region has 14 residues. Between the trimmed V and J ends, which lost 0 bases and 5 bases, there was a span of 10 bases. CDR1 is LNHNV and CDR2 is YYDKDF in the germline V gene (reference sequence). This chain's CDR3 is CATSRDRASYGYTF. Written as DNA, the CDR3 is TGTGCCACCAGCAGAGATCGGGCATCATATGGCTACACCTTC.

The chain links TRBV12-3 or TRBV12-4 to TRBJ2-7; 8 bases match TRBD2. This CDR3 has 17 residues. V lost 3 bases to trimming and J lost 0 bases; unmatched junction nucleotides: 10. The CDR3 loop reads CASSFWSLGTSSYEQYF. DNA of the CDR3: TGTGCCAGCAGTTTTTGGAGTCTGGGGACTAGCTCCTACGAGCAGTACTTC.

This clonotype was found a few times. The chain joins TRBV25-1 to TRBJ2-7, with TRBD1 identical over 7 bases. Trimming cost V 5 bases and J 2 bases; bases outside gene matches: 6. Germline CDR1 is MGHDK and CDR2 is SYGVNS. The CDR3 extends over 14 amino acids. The CDR3 nucleotides read TGTGCCAGCAGTCCCCTGGACAGGCCCTACGAGCAGTACTTC. This gives the protein CASSPLDRPYEQYF.

The sample holds many counts of this clonotype. The chain combines TRBV3-1 with TRBJ1-3, with TRBD1 identical over 8 bases. The length of the CDR3 is 18 residues. With V trimmed by 1 base and J by 0 bases, 8 bases remained unmatched. CDR1 is LGHDT and CDR2 is YNNKEL in the germline V gene (reference sequence). The CDR3 here is CASSQVPGQANSGNTIYF. Here the CDR3 DNA reads TGTGCCAGCAGCCAAGTCCCGGGACAGGCAAACTCTGGAAACACCATATATTTT. The full variable domain, in which reference TRBV3-1 and TRBJ1-3 provide the parts outside the CDR3, is DTAVSQTPKYLVTQMGNDKSIKCEQNLGHDTMYWYKQDSKKFLKIMFSYNNKELIINETVPNRFSPKSPDKAHLNLHINSLELGDSAVYFCASSQVPGQANSGNTIYFGEGSWLTVV.

In DNA form, the CDR3 reads TGTGCCAGCAGTTACCGCCCTAACTATGGCTACACCTTC. This translates into CASSYRPNYGYTF. The J gene is TRBJ1-2, the V gene TRBV6-2 or TRBV6-3; D not certain. Germline-derived CDR1 and CDR2 are MNHEY and SVGEGT. V was cut by 2 bases and J by 0 bases, with 4 bases left in between. The CDR3 loop spans 13 amino acids.

This clonotype was found once. This sequence joins TRBV20-1 and TRBJ1-1; the D is unclear. CDR1 is DFQATT and CDR2 is SNEGSKA in the germline V gene (reference sequence). This CDR3 region has 11 residues. The germline V and J ends were trimmed by 4 bases and 8 bases, with 11 bases remaining between them. The CDR3 nucleotides read TGCAGTGCTACGGTCGGAGCGGAAGCTTTCTTT. The encoded protein is CSATVGAEAFF.

The chain has TRBV28 and TRBJ2-5; 10 bases match TRBD2. There are 19 residues in the CDR3. Germline lookup yields CDR1 MDHEN and CDR2 SYDVKM. Trimming at V came to 8 bases and at J to 4 bases, leaving 22 bases not matched to a gene. CDR3 nucleotide sequence: TGTGCCAGCGGTGTATTTGCGGACTCTAGCGGGAGCACGGGAGAGACCCAGTACTTC. It translates to CASGVFADSSGSTGETQYF.

In this sample, this clonotype turned up a few times. This sequence joins TRBV21-1 and TRBJ1-5. TRBV21-1 is a documented pseudogene. The CDR3 has 13 amino acids. DNA for the CDR3: TGTGCCAGTAGGACCGCCACCCATCAGCCCCAGCATTTT. It specifies CASRTATHQPQHF.

This clonotype was seen at least ten times. V gene TRBV7-3 combines with J gene TRBJ2-5; 12 nucleotides line up with TRBD1. The V gene end was trimmed by 4 bases and the J gene end by 4 bases; junction bases not matched to a gene: 7. Germline-derived CDR1 and CDR2 are SGHTA and FQGTGA. The CDR3 consists of 16 residues. The CDR3 bases are TGTGCCAGCAGCTCGGGGGACAGGGGGCGCGGAGAGACCCAGTACTTC. Amino acids: CASSSGDRGRGETQYF.

Judged by abundance, this clonotype is medium-sized. The chain carries TRBV28 and TRBJ2-7, with D unclear. CDR3 length equals 12 residues. V lost 6 bases to trimming and J lost 4 bases, with 10 bases between them. Germline lookup yields CDR1 MDHEN and CDR2 SYDVKM. CDR3 protein: CASSQAPYEQYF. Written as DNA, the CDR3 is TGTGCCAGCAGCCAGGCCCCATACGAGCAGTACTTC.